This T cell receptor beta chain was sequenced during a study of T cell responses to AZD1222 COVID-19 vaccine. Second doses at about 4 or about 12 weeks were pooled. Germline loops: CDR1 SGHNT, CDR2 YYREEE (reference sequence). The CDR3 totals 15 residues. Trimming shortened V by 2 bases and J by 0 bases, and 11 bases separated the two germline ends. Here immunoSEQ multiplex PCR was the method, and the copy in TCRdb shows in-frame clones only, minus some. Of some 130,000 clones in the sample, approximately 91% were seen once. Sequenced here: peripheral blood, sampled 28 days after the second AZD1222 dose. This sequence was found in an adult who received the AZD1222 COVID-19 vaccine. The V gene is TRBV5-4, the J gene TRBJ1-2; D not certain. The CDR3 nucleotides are TGTGCCAGCAGCTTTGCGGGCAGAGCTAACTATGGCTACACCTTC. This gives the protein CASSFAGRANYGYTF.